This TCR beta chain stems from a study of radiotherapy plus CTLA-4 blockade in lung cancer. The overall study: Overall, approximately 18% of patients showed an objective response, while 25% to 40% attained disease control.

Clones were sequenced by immunoSEQ multiplex PCR, and TCRdb holds only the in-frame ones, with some missing. The sample records about 100,000 clones, about 80% being singletons. General study results and limits: In blood, early T cell clone dynamics reportedly predicted response best, together with interferon-beta. Following radiotherapy plus ipilimumab, tumor-derived TCR clones expanded in the blood.

Regarding this clone: Its antigen is not identified.

Ipilimumab-mediated CTLA-4 blockade plus focal radiation was given to patients having chemo-refractory metastatic non-small-cell lung cancer. Trimming cost V 4 bases and J 6 bases; bases outside gene matches: 5. This CDR3 is built from 13 residues. Germline values: CDR1 MNHEY, CDR2 SVGAGI. The receptor's source is a human donor with non-small cell lung cancer who had stable disease on radiotherapy plus ipilimumab. The input for sequencing was peripheral blood, taken from a patient treated with radiotherapy plus ipilimumab. This chain connects TRBV6-5 to TRBJ1-2, with TRBD1 identical over 7 bases. The CDR3 region has the DNA TGTGCCAGCAGTTCACAACAGGGGAATGGCTACACCTTC. Protein sequence: CASSSQQGNGYTF.